This note documents a single T cell receptor (beta chain) sequence. Its specificity is unknown. The data stem from a study of T cell repertoires in cytomegalovirus infection. Across the study: Recently identified HLA-C-restricted CMV epitopes were used, and well-studied HLA-B-restricted CMV epitopes were used as well. It can be stated that public TCR beta signatures indicated CMV infection as well as a matching HLA type. General study results and limits: Summed frequency of shared TCR beta families picked out CMV carriers who also had the relevant HLA. Clonotypes of TCR beta that were HLA-C-restricted and CMV-specific dominated the ex vivo response.

One entry per CDR3 protein, called by TCRdb with MiXCR from the reads. Counted here are about 830,000 distinct CDR3 sequences, 32% occurring once; the ten biggest clones make up around 12%. This clonotype was obtained from a human donor in good health (CMV status not recorded). Some clones in this sample may be carry-over from other donors' samples. Sequencing was performed on cultured CD8+ T cells from PBMCs, taken from culture after CMV antigen stimulation.

CDR3: CASSLVGQSNQPQHF. The CDR3 DNA is TGTGCCAGCAGCCTCGTGGGACAGAGCAATCAGCCCCAGCATTTT. This chain uses TRBV7-8 with TRBJ1-5; 7 bases line up with TRBD1. The CDR3 totals 15 residues. V trimming: 5 bases; J trimming: 1 base; junction bases outside the gene matches: 5. The germline V gene has CDR1 SGHVS and CDR2 FQNEAQ.